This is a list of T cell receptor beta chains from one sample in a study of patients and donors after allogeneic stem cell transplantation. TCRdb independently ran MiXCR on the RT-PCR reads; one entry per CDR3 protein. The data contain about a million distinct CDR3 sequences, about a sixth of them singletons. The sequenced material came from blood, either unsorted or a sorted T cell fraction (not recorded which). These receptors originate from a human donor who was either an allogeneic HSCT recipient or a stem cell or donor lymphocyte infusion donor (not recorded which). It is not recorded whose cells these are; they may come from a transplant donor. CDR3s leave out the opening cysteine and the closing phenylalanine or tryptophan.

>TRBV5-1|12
ASSDGLAQETQY
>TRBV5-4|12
ASSKGQAKNIQY
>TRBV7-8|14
ASSLVPSSWGQPQH
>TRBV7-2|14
ASSLMTGPPQETQY
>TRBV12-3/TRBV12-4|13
ASSLSEAGANVLT
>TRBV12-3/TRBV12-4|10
ASSYFKTEAF
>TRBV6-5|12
ASSYQGENYGYT
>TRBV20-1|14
SARSPSGGATDTQY
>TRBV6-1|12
ASGIRGQKAEAF
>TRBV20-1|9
SARAEVEQF
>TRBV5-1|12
ASSSLEGGVEAF
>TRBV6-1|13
ASRSGTGFIGELF
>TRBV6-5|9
ASSQGHEQF
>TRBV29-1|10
SVAGPNTEAF
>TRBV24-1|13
ATSDPGLNTGELF
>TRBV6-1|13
ASSPYSGEMYEQY
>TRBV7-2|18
ASSLAPLLPTGANTDTQY
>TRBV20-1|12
SAADGLWDYGYT
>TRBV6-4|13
ASSKGAGGPNEQF
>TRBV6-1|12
ASSEEGVRVEQF
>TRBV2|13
ATRGLGAKAGELF